Below, 30 T cell receptor beta chains from the same sample are listed, as sequenced in a study of T cell responses to AZD1222 COVID-19 vaccine. Clones were sequenced by immunoSEQ multiplex PCR, and TCRdb holds only the in-frame ones, with some missing. The sample has about 120,000 clones, approximately 87% seen once. Sequenced here: peripheral blood, sampled on day 0 of AZD1222 vaccination. These TCRs come from an adult in good health.

This chain uses TRBV4-1 with TRBJ1-1; no clear D gene. Germline CDR1 reads MGHRA; CDR2 reads YSYEKL. Trimming removed 4 bases at V and 3 bases at J, with 15 bases between. The CDR3 sequence is 15 residues long. The CDR3 DNA follows: TGCGCCAGCAGCCCTGCCATGAGAACCGACACTGAAGCTTTCTTT. It translates to CASSPAMRTDTEAFF.

The chain links TRBV10-3 to TRBJ1-2, with 7 bases lining up with TRBD1. Germline V gene sequence: CDR1 ENHRY, CDR2 SYGVKD. J lost 3 bases, V lost 6 bases, and 4 bases had no gene match. CDR3 size: 13 residues. DNA for the CDR3: TGTGCCATCAGCCGGACAGGAGACTATGGCTACACCTTC. Its translation: CAISRTGDYGYTF.

The chain has TRBV4-3 and TRBJ1-2; a possible D gene is TRBD1 (6 bases). The V end lost 0 bases, the J end lost 4 bases, and 9 bases lay between the germline ends. Germline assignment: CDR1 LGHNA and CDR2 YSLEER. CDR3 length equals 14 residues. The chain's CDR3 is CASSQDGQPYGYTF. For the CDR3, the DNA is TGCGCCAGCAGCCAAGATGGACAGCCCTATGGCTACACCTTC.

The chain joins TRBV5-4 to TRBJ2-5; the D gene is possibly TRBD2 (6 bases). The CDR3 sequence is 15 residues long. V was pared by 1 base and J by 4 bases, with 14 bases between. The germline V gene has CDR1 SGHNT and CDR2 YYREEE (reference sequence). In DNA form, the CDR3 reads TGTGCCAGCAGCTTGCCTCGGAGGGGCGTAGAGACCCAGTACTTC. This encodes CASSLPRRGVETQYF.

This sequence joins TRBV10-1 and TRBJ1-2; D is uncertain. The germline V gene has CDR1 WNHNN and CDR2 SYGVQD (reference sequence). This CDR3 is 16 amino acids long. V lost 3 bases and J lost 6, with 20 bases in between. The CDR3 loop reads CASSDRLRDYTHGYTF. CDR3 DNA: TGCGCCAGCAGTGATAGGTTGCGCGACTACACACATGGCTACACCTTC.

The chain employs TRBV5-1 and TRBJ1-1; TRBD1 is a possible D gene (5 bases). The length of the CDR3 is 13 residues. Trimming stripped 4 bases from V and 7 bases from J, with 14 bases between. Germline values: CDR1 SGHRS, CDR2 YFSETQ. The CDR3 protein is CASSPAGDLEAFF. CDR3 coding DNA: TGCGCCAGCAGCCCAGCCGGGGACCTTGAAGCTTTCTTT.

This clone was detected only a few times. J is TRBJ2-4 and V is TRBV6-5; D call uncertain. The CDR3 has 13 amino acids. Looked up from germline, CDR1 is MNHEY and CDR2 is SVGAGI. The V end was cut by 10 bases, the J end by 0 bases, with 10 bases between. The chain's CDR3 is CAILDPAKNIQYF. CDR3 DNA: TGTGCCATCCTAGATCCAGCCAAAAACATTCAGTACTTC.

This clone was seen just once. The V call is TRBV7-2, the J call TRBJ1-4; D is perhaps TRBD1 (5 bases). This CDR3 spans 14 amino acids. The ends were cut back, 8 bases at V and 8 bases at J, with 18 bases in the middle. The germline CDR1 and CDR2 sequences are SGHTA and FQGNSA. In DNA, the CDR3 is TGTGCCAGCGGATCGGGACTAGCGGGGGAAAAACTGTTTTTT. Residues: CASGSGLAGEKLFF.

V usage is TRBV19 and J usage is TRBJ2-7; D is perhaps TRBD2 (5 bases). Germline loops: CDR1 LNHDA, CDR2 SQIVND (reference sequence). There are 15 residues in the CDR3. V dropped 8 bases and J dropped 0 bases, with 17 bases sitting between them. The CDR3 DNA reads as TGTGCCAGTTCCGGGATAGAAGGGATCTCCTACGAGCAGTACTTC. Protein product: CASSGIEGISYEQYF.

The chain couples TRBV11-2 to TRBJ1-6; the match to TRBD1 covers 10 bases. V dropped 4 bases and J dropped 7; count of bases not matched to a gene: 10. Germline assignment: CDR1 SGHAT and CDR2 FQNNGV. The CDR3 extends over 17 amino acids. CDR3 DNA sequence: TGTGCCAGCAGCTCTAGGCTTTGGGGACAGGGGAATTCACCCCTCCACTTT. This translates into CASSSRLWGQGNSPLHF.

The V gene is TRBV5-4, the J gene TRBJ2-3; D unclear. The CDR3 covers 15 residues. CDR1 and CDR2 (germline): SGHNT, YYREEE (reference sequence). V was shortened by 2 bases and J by 4 bases, with 14 bases between the two germline ends. The CDR3 reads CASSFYVELADTQYF. The CDR3, as DNA: TGTGCCAGCAGCTTCTACGTGGAGCTGGCAGATACGCAGTATTTT.

The chain has TRBV5-6 and TRBJ1-1, with a possible D match to TRBD1 (5 bases). The germline V gene has CDR1 SGHDT and CDR2 YYEEEE. This CDR3 has 13 amino acids. V was cut by 3 bases and J by 6 bases, with 12 bases left in between. CDR3 coding DNA: TGTGCCAGCAGCTCCCGCGGGGGGGCTGAAGCTTTCTTT. It codes for CASSSRGGAEAFF.

This chain links TRBV6-5 with TRBJ2-7, with 13 bases matching TRBD2. There are 16 residues in the CDR3. Unmatched junction bases numbered 2, after V lost 0 bases and J lost 3 bases. CDR1 MNHEY and CDR2 SVGAGI come from the germline V gene. CDR3 DNA sequence: TGTGCCAGCAGTTACTCAAGGACTAGCGGGGGCTACGAGCAGTACTTC. This gives the protein CASSYSRTSGGYEQYF.

V is TRBV6-2 or TRBV6-3 and J is TRBJ2-1; maybe TRBD2 (6 bases). Deletions cut 6 bases from V and 8 bases from J, with 17 bases between. This CDR3 contains 14 residues. Germline V gene lookup returns CDR1 MNHEY and CDR2 SVGEGT. CDR3 protein: CASSGGGKVDEQFF. The CDR3 DNA sequence: TGTGCCAGCAGCGGCGGCGGGAAGGTTGATGAGCAGTTCTTC.

The chain links TRBV7-3 to TRBJ2-1, with D possibly TRBD2 on 5 matching bases. Germline V lookup: CDR1 SGHTA, CDR2 FQGTGA. The CDR3 totals 16 residues. V was cut by 2 bases and J by 5 bases, with 16 bases left in between. The CDR3 spells CASSLDGGLGNNEQFF. DNA for the CDR3: TGTGCCAGCAGCTTAGATGGAGGCCTAGGTAACAATGAGCAGTTCTTC.

The chain combines TRBV7-6 with TRBJ2-2; the match to TRBD2 covers 14 bases. Per germline, CDR1 SGHVS and CDR2 FNYEAQ. V shed 4 bases, J shed 0 bases, and the junction held 10 bases outside the gene matches. The CDR3 covers 20 residues. CDR3 sequence: CASSWPGTSGGDTNTGELFF. The CDR3 DNA is TGTGCCAGCAGCTGGCCCGGGACTAGCGGGGGCGATACGAACACCGGGGAGCTGTTTTTT.

This chain connects TRBV2 to TRBJ2-7; 9 bases agree with TRBD1. Trimming removed 7 bases from V and 1 base from J; junction bases left unmatched: 2. Germline-derived CDR1 and CDR2 are SNHLY and FYNNEI. CDR3 length: 13 amino acids. The CDR3 DNA reads as TGTGCCAGCAATGACAGGGGGTCCTACGAGCAGTACTTC. Translating gives CASNDRGSYEQYF.

V usage is TRBV12-5 and J usage is TRBJ1-4, with D unclear. V lost 0 bases and J 5 bases, leaving 16 bases between the germline ends. The germline V gene has CDR1 LGHNT and CDR2 FRNRAP. The CDR3 runs to 17 residues. The CDR3 DNA reads as TGTGCTAGTGGTTTGGTACTATCCGCCCAAGTAAATGAAAAACTGTTTTTT. Encoded protein: CASGLVLSAQVNEKLFF.

The gene calls are TRBV20-1 and TRBJ1-1; D is possibly TRBD1 (5 bases). Germline V gene lookup returns CDR1 DFQATT and CDR2 SNEGSKA (reference sequence). This CDR3 is 10 amino acids long. The V end lost 5 bases, the J end lost 4 bases, and 5 bases lay between the germline ends. The CDR3 bases are TGCAGTGCTGGGGGCACTGAAGCTTTCTTT. Translating it yields CSAGGTEAFF.

This rearrangement joins TRBV18 to TRBJ2-5; possibly TRBD2 for D (6 bases). Between the trimmed V and J ends, which lost 2 bases and 2 bases, there was a span of 6 bases. Germline-derived CDR1 and CDR2 are KGHSH and LQKENI. The CDR3 contains 13 residues. CDR3 protein: CASSPGGQETQYF. For the CDR3, the DNA is TGTGCCAGCTCACCAGGGGGGCAAGAGACCCAGTACTTC.

The chain has TRBV5-4 and TRBJ2-2; D might be TRBD1 or TRBD2, each matching 5 bases. Germline V gives CDR1 SGHNT, CDR2 YYREEE (reference sequence). V lost 4 bases, J lost 1 base, and 11 bases lay in between. This CDR3 spans 15 amino acids. The DNA of the CDR3 is TGTGCCAGCAGCCCGGGGACCAAGAACACCGGGGAGCTGTTTTTT. It encodes CASSPGTKNTGELFF.

Written as DNA, the CDR3 is TGTGCCAGCAGATCACAGGGGGGACTGTTTTTT. This codes for CASRSQGGLFF. The chain uses TRBV11-2 and TRBJ1-4, with TRBD1 identical over 8 bases. J lost 13 bases, V lost 6 bases, and 4 bases had no gene match. Germline V gene lookup returns CDR1 SGHAT and CDR2 FQNNGV. The CDR3 runs to 11 residues. Complete variable domain (other parts from reference TRBV11-2 and TRBJ1-4): EAGVAQSPRYKIIEKRQSVAFWCNPISGHATLYWYQQILGQGPKLLIQFQNNGVVDDSQLPKDRFSAERLKGVDSTLKIQPAKLEDSAVYLCASRSQGGLFFGSGTQLSVL.

The chain carries TRBV4-1 and TRBJ1-1; D ambiguous. This CDR3 has 12 residues. The germline gives CDR1 MGHRA, CDR2 YSYEKL. The V gene lost 1 base and the J gene lost 9 bases, with 9 bases spanning the gap. The DNA of the CDR3 is TGCGCCAGCAGCCAAGTTGGGCAAAAAGCTTTCTTT. This sequence encodes CASSQVGQKAFF.

The V call is TRBV6-7, the J call TRBJ2-6, with D hard to call. TRBV6-7 qualifies as an ORF whose function is uncertain. The CDR3 is made up of 17 amino acids. The ends were cut back, 8 bases at V and 0 bases at J, with 17 bases in the middle. Written as DNA, the CDR3 is TGTGCCAGCTCCCCCAGTGCTACCTCCTCTGGGGCCAACGTCCTGACTTTC. This sequence encodes CASSPSATSSGANVLTF.

The chain couples TRBV29-1 to TRBJ1-2; D ambiguous. Trimming removed 4 bases from V and 8 bases from J, with 17 bases in between. The CDR3 sequence is 13 residues long. The germline V gene has CDR1 SQVTM and CDR2 ANQGSEA. This CDR3 is CSVGEVLSIGYTF. CDR3 nucleotide sequence: TGCAGCGTTGGGGAAGTACTATCAATCGGCTACACCTTC.

The chain is built from TRBV9 and TRBJ1-6; D is ambiguous. In germline, CDR1 is SGDLS, CDR2 YYNGEE. The CDR3 length is 16 residues. Trimming stripped 4 bases from V and 7 bases from J, with 18 bases between. Written as DNA, the CDR3 is TGTGCCAGCAGCACCCTCCCCGGCCCGGCAAATTCACCCCTCCACTTT. Amino acid sequence: CASSTLPGPANSPLHF. Full variable domain (remainder filled in from reference TRBV9 and TRBJ1-6): DSGVTQTPKHLITATGQRVTLRCSPRSGDLSVYWYQQSLDQGLQFLIQYYNGEERAKGNILERFSAQQFPDLHSELNLSSLELGDSALYFCASSTLPGPANSPLHFGNGTRLTVT.

The V call is TRBV19, the J call TRBJ1-5; D might be TRBD1 (6 bases). With 6 bases removed from V and 4 bases from J, the gap between germline ends came to 19 bases. This CDR3 contains 16 residues. CDR1 LNHDA and CDR2 SQIVND come from the germline V gene (reference sequence). CDR3 bases: TGTGCCAGTAGCCCTAGGGGAGGGACAAGTAATCAGCCCCAGCATTTT. It is translated as CASSPRGGTSNQPQHF.

V usage is TRBV6-5 and J usage is TRBJ1-6; no reliable D call. Trimming left V 2 bases short and J 5 bases short, with 13 bases between. CDR3 length equals 16 residues. Per germline, CDR1 MNHEY and CDR2 SVGAGI. CDR3 bases: TGTGCCAGCAGTTACGGGCCCGTTGGAAATAATTCACCCCTCCACTTT. Its translation is CASSYGPVGNNSPLHF.

The rearrangement links TRBV7-2 to TRBJ2-5; D gene ambiguous. The germline V gene encodes CDR1 SGHTA and CDR2 FQGNSA. The CDR3 is 14 amino acids. Trimming left V 4 bases short and J 5 bases short, with 14 bases between. The CDR3 region has the DNA TGTGCCAGCAGCTCGAAAAAGCAAGCGGAGACCCAGTACTTC. Translating gives CASSSKKQAETQYF. Full variable domain (outside the CDR3, taken from reference TRBV7-2 and TRBJ2-5): GAGVSQSPSNKVTEKGKDVELRCDPISGHTALYWYRQSLGQGLEFLIYFQGNSAPDKSGLPSDRFSAERTGGSVSTLTIQRTQQEDSAVYLCASSSKKQAETQYFGPGTRLLVL.

This chain uses TRBV4-1 with TRBJ1-2; 8 bases match TRBD1. Trimming cost V 0 bases and J 8 bases; bases outside gene matches: 8. In germline, CDR1 is MGHRA, CDR2 YSYEKL. The CDR3 has 15 residues. CDR3 in amino acids: CASSQEGQGIYGYTF. CDR3 nucleotide sequence: TGCGCCAGCAGCCAAGAAGGACAGGGAATATACGGCTACACCTTC.